Below, one T cell receptor beta chain is given with its context. Its specificity is not known. This specimen belongs to a study of Ad26.COV2.S vaccination and SARS-CoV-2 variants. Treatment of the sample: roughly 20 received Ad26.COV2.S at low or high dose, single or two shots; a few received placebo; per-sample allocation not given. Day 63 after the first injection of vaccine or placebo was the sampling time. The donor was a Boston adult aged 18-55 years. An Ad26 vector expressing Wuhan-strain SARS-CoV-2 spike constituted the vaccine. The CDR3 totals 14 residues. Trimming stripped 11 bases from V and 5 bases from J, with 18 bases between. The germline gives CDR1 SGHTA, CDR2 FQGNSA. Overall study results and limits: Those who received the vaccine showed greater spike-specific TCR breadth than those given placebo.

Using immunoSEQ multiplex PCR, the repertoire was profiled, and TCRdb retains in-frame clones only, with some absent. The table lists some 350,000 clones, approximately 84% of them singletons, with 2.5% to 3.5% in the top ten. The chain uses TRBV7-2 and TRBJ2-2; maybe TRBD2 (7 bases). The source material was peripheral blood, sampled in a trial of Ad26.COV2.S vaccine versus placebo. This TCR was recovered from a person between 18 and 65 years old who received the Ad26.COV2.S COVID-19 vaccine or a placebo. The CDR3 DNA reads as TGTGCCGCCCGGGCGGGGGCGGGTACCGGGGAGCTGTTTTTT. It is translated as CAARAGAGTGELFF.